Below, 5 T cell receptor beta chains from the same sample are listed, as sequenced in a study of T cell responses to AZD1222 COVID-19 vaccine. This table comes from immunoSEQ multiplex PCR, and its TCRdb copy is limited to in-frame clones, with some not included. Here the sample spans 100,000 to 150,000 clones, 90% being singletons. Here the sequenced sample was peripheral blood, taken on day 0 of MenACWY control vaccination. These receptors all stem from an adult in good health.

The rearrangement links TRBV11-2 to TRBJ2-7; D possibly corresponds to TRBD2 (5 bases). This CDR3 contains 14 residues. Germline lookup yields CDR1 SGHAT and CDR2 FQNNGV. Trimming pared 2 bases from V and 5 bases from J, leaving 13 bases between. In DNA form, the CDR3 reads TGTGCCAGCAGCTTAACAGAGGGAGTCAACGAGCAGTACTTC. Its translation: CASSLTEGVNEQYF. The full variable domain, rest sourced from reference TRBV11-2 and TRBJ2-7, is EAGVAQSPRYKIIEKRQSVAFWCNPISGHATLYWYQQILGQGPKLLIQFQNNGVVDDSQLPKDRFSAERLKGVDSTLKIQPAKLEDSAVYLCASSLTEGVNEQYFGPGTRLTVT.

The chain recombines TRBV5-1 with TRBJ1-1, with D perhaps matching TRBD1 (5 bases). Germline CDR1 reads SGHRS; CDR2 reads YFSETQ. CDR3 size: 14 residues. V gave up 0 bases and J gave up 9 bases, with 15 bases separating them. CDR3 in DNA: TGCGCCAGCAGCTTGGCGGGGGGAGGTGAACAAGCTTTCTTT. Amino acids: CASSLAGGGEQAFF.

The chain couples TRBV20-1 to TRBJ2-7; D is undetermined. The CDR3 runs to 15 residues. Germline V gene lookup returns CDR1 DFQATT and CDR2 SNEGSKA (reference sequence). The V gene lost 3 bases and the J gene lost 6 bases, with 21 bases spanning the gap. CDR3 amino acids: CSASLPTRPLLEQYF. In nucleotides, the CDR3 is TGCAGTGCTAGTCTCCCGACTCGACCGCTACTCGAGCAGTACTTC.

The CDR3 region is CASSLPSSGGSRGNQPQHF. The CDR3 nucleotides read TGTGCCAGCAGCTTACCCTCCTCAGGGGGCTCCCGTGGCAATCAGCCCCAGCATTTT. This sequence joins TRBV7-2 and TRBJ1-5; the match to TRBD1 covers 8 bases. Germline V gives CDR1 SGHTA, CDR2 FQGNSA. CDR3 length equals 19 residues. The J segment lost 2 bases and the V segment lost 2 bases, leaving 14 bases of the junction unmatched.

V gene TRBV11-2 combines with J gene TRBJ2-3, with D hard to call. Germline assignment: CDR1 SGHAT and CDR2 FQNNGV. The V and J ends lost 1 base and 1 base respectively, with 9 bases between them. The CDR3 has 15 amino acids. The CDR3 protein is CASSLGWAGTDTQYF. CDR3 in DNA: TGTGCCAGCAGCTTAGGGTGGGCTGGCACAGATACGCAGTATTTT.